The source of this T cell receptor (beta chain) is a study of cytomegalovirus exposure and HLA in healthy donors. Whole-study results and caveats: As was reported, the classifier diagnosed cytomegalovirus status with high specificity and sensitivity. In a later analysis, a missense DCLRE1C variant was linked to TCR beta V- and J-gene trimming.

Primers for the PCR totalled 60 Vbeta and 13 Jbeta. TCRdb keeps only in-frame clones here, not all; method: immunoSEQ multiplex PCR. The sample comprises 100,000 to 150,000 clones, around 85% of which are singletons, and under 5% rests with the top ten. Germline CDR1 reads LNHDA; CDR2 reads SQIVND (reference sequence). The CDR3 totals 14 residues. Trimming cost V 3 bases and J 3 bases; bases outside gene matches: 3. This clone was detected once. Its specificity is unknown. No conserved phenylalanine or tryptophan ends this CDR3, so it is likely a read error. The sample consisted of PBMCs. The chain combines TRBV19 with TRBJ1-2; 8 nucleotides agree with TRBD1. The clonotype was recovered from a man between 18 and 35 years old in good health and CMV-seropositive. The CDR3 DNA reads as TGTGCCAGTAGTATTATACAGGGGGACTATGGCTACACCCTC. Translating it yields CASSIIQGDYGYTL.